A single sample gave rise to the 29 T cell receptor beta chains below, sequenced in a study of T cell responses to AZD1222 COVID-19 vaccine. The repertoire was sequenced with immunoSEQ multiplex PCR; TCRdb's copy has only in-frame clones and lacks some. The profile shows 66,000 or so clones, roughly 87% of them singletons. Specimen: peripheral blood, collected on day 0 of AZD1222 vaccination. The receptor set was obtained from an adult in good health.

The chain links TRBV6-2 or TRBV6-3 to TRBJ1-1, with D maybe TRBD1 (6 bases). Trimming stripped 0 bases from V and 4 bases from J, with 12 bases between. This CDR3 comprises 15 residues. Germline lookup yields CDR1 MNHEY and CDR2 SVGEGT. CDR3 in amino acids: CASSYSHRVGTEAFF. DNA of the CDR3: TGTGCCAGCAGTTACTCGCACAGGGTGGGCACTGAAGCTTTCTTT.

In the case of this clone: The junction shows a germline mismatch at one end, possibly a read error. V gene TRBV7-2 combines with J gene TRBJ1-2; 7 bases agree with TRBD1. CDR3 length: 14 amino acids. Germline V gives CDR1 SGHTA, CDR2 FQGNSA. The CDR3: CASSRRQGGYRYTF. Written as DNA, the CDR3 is TGTGCCAGCAGCCGGAGACAGGGAGGCTATCGCTACACCTTC. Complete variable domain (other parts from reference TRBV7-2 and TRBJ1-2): GAGVSQSPSNKVTEKGKDVELRCDPISGHTALYWYRQSLGQGLEFLIYFQGNSAPDKSGLPSDRFSAERTGGSVSTLTIQRTQQEDSAVYLCASSRRQGGYRYTFGSGTRLTVV.

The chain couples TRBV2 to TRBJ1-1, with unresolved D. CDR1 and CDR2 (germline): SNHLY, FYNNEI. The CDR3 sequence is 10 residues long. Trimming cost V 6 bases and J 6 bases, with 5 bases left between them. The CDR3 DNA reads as TGTGCCAGCAGGGATTCTGAAGCTTTCTTT. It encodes CASRDSEAFF.

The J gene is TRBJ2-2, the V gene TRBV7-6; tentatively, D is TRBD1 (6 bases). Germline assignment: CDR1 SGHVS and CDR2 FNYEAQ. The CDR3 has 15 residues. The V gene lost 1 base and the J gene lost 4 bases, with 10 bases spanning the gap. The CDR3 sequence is CASSLGRGLTGELFF. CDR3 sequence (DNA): TGTGCCAGCAGCTTAGGCAGGGGCCTCACCGGGGAGCTGTTTTTT.

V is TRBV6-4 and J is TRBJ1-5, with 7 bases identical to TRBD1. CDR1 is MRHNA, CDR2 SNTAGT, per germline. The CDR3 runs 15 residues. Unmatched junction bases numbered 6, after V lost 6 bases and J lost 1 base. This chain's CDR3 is CASSETGESNQPQHF. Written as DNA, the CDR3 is TGTGCCAGCAGCGAAACAGGGGAAAGCAATCAGCCCCAGCATTTT.

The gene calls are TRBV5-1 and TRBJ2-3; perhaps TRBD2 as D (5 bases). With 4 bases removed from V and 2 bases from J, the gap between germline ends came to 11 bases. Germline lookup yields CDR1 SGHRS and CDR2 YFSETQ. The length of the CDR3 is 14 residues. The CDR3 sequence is CASSLGEITDTQYF. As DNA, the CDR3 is TGCGCCAGCAGCCTTGGGGAGATCACAGATACGCAGTATTTT.

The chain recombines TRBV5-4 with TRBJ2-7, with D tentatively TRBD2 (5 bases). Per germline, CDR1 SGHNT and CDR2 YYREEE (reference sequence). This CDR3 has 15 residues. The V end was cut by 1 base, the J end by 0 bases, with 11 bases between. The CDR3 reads CASSLRLGSSYEQYF. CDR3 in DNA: TGTGCCAGCAGCTTGAGGCTAGGGAGCTCCTACGAGCAGTACTTC.

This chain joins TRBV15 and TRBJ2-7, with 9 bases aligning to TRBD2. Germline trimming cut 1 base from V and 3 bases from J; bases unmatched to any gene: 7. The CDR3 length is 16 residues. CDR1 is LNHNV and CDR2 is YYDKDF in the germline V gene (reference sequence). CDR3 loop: CATSRVGGRAVYEQYF. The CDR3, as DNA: TGTGCCACCAGCAGAGTAGGCGGGAGGGCCGTCTACGAGCAGTACTTC.

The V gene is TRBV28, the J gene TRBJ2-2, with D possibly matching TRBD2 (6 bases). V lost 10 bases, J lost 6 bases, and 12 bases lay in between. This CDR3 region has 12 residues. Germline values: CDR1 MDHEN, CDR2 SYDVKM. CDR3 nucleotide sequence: TGTGCCAACCGACTAGATGCCGGGGAGCTGTTTTTT. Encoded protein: CANRLDAGELFF. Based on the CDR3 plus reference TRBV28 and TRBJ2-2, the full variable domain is DVKVTQSSRYLVKRTGEKVFLECVQDMDHENMFWYRQDPGLGLRLIYFSYDVKMKEKGDIPEGYSVSREKKERFSLILESASTNQTSMYLCANRLDAGELFFGEGSRLTVL.

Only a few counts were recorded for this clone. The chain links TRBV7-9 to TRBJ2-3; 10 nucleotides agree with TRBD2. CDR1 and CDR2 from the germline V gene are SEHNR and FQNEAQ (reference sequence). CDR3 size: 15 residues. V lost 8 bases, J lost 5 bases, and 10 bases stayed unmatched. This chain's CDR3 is CASGGSSGRRDTQYF. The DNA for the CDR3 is TGTGCCAGCGGGGGGTCTAGCGGGAGAAGAGATACGCAGTATTTT.

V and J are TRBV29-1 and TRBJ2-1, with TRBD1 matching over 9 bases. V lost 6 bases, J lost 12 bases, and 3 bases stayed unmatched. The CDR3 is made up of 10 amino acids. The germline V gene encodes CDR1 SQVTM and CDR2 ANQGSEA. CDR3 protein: CSVGQGPQFF. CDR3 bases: TGCAGCGTGGGACAGGGACCGCAGTTCTTC.

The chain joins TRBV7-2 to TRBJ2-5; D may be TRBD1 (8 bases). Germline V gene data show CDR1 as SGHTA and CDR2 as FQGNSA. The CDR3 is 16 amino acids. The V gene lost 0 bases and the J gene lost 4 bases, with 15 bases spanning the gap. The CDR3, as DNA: TGTGCCAGCAGCTTAGCCTGGACAGGGAGGGGAGAGACCCAGTACTTC. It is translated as CASSLAWTGRGETQYF.

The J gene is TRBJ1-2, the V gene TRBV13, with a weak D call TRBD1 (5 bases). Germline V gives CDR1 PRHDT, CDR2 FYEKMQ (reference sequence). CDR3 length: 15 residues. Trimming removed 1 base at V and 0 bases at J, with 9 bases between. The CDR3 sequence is CASSLVGTANYGYTF. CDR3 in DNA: TGTGCCAGCAGCTTAGTAGGGACGGCTAACTATGGCTACACCTTC. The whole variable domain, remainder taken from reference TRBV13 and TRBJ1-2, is AAGVIQSPRHLIKEKRETATLKCYPIPRHDTVYWYQQGPGQDPQFLISFYEKMQSDKGSIPDRFSAQQFSDYHSELNMSSLELGDSALYFCASSLVGTANYGYTFGSGTRLTVV.

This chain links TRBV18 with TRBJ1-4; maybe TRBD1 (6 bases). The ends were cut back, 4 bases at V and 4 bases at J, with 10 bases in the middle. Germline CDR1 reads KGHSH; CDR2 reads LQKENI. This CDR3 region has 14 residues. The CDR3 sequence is CASSLQGDNEKLFF. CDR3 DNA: TGTGCCAGCTCACTACAGGGAGATAATGAAAAACTGTTTTTT.

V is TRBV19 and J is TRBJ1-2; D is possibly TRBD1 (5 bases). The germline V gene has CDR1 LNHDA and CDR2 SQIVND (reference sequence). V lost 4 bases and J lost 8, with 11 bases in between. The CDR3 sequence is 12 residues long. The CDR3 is CASSTRWGGYTF. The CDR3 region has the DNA TGTGCCAGTAGTACCCGTTGGGGGGGCTACACCTTC.

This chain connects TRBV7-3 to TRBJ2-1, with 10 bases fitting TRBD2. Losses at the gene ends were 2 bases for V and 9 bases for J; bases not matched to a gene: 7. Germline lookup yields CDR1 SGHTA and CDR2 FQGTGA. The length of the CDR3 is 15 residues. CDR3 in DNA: TGTGCCAGCAGCTTAGCTCTAGCGGGAGAGGGTGAGCAGTTCTTC. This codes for CASSLALAGEGEQFF.

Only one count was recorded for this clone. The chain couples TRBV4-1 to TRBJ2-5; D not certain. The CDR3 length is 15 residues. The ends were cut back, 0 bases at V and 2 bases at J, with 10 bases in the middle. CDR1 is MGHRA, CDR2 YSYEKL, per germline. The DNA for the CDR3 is TGCGCCAGCAGCCAAGATTACACAGAACAAGAGACCCAGTACTTC. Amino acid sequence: CASSQDYTEQETQYF.

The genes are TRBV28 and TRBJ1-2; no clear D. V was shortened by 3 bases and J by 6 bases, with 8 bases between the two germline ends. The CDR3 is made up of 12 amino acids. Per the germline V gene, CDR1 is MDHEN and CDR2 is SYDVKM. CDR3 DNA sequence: TGTGCCAGCAGTTTCTCAACAGATGGCTACACCTTC. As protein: CASSFSTDGYTF.

For the CDR3, the DNA is TGTGCCAGCAGCTACCCGAGGCGGGCTGTAGCTTTCTTT. Translation: CASSYPRRAVAFF. V and J are TRBV7-8 and TRBJ1-1, with no clear D. In germline, CDR1 is SGHVS, CDR2 FQNEAQ. This CDR3 contains 13 residues. The germline V and J ends were trimmed by 4 bases and 10 bases, with 16 bases remaining between them.

The CDR3 spells CASSLSLYSNTEAFF. Here the CDR3 DNA reads TGTGCCAGCAGTTTATCTCTCTACTCGAACACTGAAGCTTTCTTT. The chain links TRBV27 to TRBJ1-1; D not resolved. Trimming stripped 0 bases from V and 1 base from J, with 9 bases between. Germline CDR1 reads MNHEY; CDR2 reads SMNVEV (reference sequence). This CDR3 has 15 amino acids.

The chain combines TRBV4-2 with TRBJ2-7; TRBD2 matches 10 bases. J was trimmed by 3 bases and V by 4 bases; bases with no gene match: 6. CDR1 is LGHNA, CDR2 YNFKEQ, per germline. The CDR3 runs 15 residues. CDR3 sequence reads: CASSLEPSGSYEQYF. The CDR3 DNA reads TGTGCCAGCAGCCTCGAGCCTAGCGGGAGCTACGAGCAGTACTTC.

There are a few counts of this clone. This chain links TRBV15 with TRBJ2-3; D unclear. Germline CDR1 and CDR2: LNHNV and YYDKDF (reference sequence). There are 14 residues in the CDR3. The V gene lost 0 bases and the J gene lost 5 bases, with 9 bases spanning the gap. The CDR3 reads CATSREGPRDTQYF. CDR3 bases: TGTGCCACCAGCAGAGAGGGCCCTCGAGATACGCAGTATTTT.

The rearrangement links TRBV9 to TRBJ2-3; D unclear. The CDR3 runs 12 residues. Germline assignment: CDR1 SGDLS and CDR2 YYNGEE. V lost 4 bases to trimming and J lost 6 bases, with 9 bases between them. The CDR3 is CASSPQRDTQYF. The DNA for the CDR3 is TGTGCCAGCAGCCCGCAGAGGGATACGCAGTATTTT. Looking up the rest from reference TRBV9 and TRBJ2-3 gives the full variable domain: DSGVTQTPKHLITATGQRVTLRCSPRSGDLSVYWYQQSLDQGLQFLIQYYNGEERAKGNILERFSAQQFPDLHSELNLSSLELGDSALYFCASSPQRDTQYFGPGTRLTVL.

DNA of the CDR3: TGTGCCACCAGCAGATTATTAGCGGGAGGGGACAATGAGCAGTTCTTC. As protein: CATSRLLAGGDNEQFF. The rearrangement joins TRBV15 to TRBJ2-1; TRBD2 matches at 11 bases. This CDR3 spans 16 amino acids. After removal of 2 bases from V and 5 bases from J, the junction contained 5 bases not matched to a gene. The V gene's germline CDR1 is LNHNV and CDR2 YYDKDF (reference sequence).

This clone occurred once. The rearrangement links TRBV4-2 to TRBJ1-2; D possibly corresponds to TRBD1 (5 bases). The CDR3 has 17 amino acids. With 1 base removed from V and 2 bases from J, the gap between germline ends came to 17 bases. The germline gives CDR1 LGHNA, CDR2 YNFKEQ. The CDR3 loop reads CASSQGRGAGSNYGYTF. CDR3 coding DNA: TGTGCCAGCAGCCAAGGTAGGGGAGCAGGGTCGAACTATGGCTACACCTTC.

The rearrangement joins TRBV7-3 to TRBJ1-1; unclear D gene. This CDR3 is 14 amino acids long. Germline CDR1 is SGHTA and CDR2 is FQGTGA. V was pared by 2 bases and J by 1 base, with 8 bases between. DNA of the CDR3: TGTGCCAGCAGCTTACCCGGGAAGAACACTGAAGCTTTCTTT. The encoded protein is CASSLPGKNTEAFF. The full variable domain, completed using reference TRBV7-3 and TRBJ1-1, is GAGVSQTPSNKVTEKGKYVELRCDPISGHTALYWYRQSLGQGPEFLIYFQGTGAADDSGLPNDRFFAVRPEGSVSTLKIQRTERGDSAVYLCASSLPGKNTEAFFGQGTRLTVV.

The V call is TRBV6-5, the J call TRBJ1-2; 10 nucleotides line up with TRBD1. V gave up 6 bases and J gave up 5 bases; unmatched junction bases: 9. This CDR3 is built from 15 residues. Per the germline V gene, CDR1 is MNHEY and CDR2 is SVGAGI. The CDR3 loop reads CASSNKGTGDYGYTF. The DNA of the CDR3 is TGTGCCAGCAGCAACAAGGGGACAGGGGATTATGGCTACACCTTC.

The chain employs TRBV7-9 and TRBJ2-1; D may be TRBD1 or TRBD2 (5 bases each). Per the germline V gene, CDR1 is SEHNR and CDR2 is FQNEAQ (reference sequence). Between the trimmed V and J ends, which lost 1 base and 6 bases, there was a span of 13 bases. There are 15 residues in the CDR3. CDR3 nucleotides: TGTGCCAGCAGCTTAGTGGCAGGGACCCGCAATGAGCAGTTCTTC. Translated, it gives CASSLVAGTRNEQFF.

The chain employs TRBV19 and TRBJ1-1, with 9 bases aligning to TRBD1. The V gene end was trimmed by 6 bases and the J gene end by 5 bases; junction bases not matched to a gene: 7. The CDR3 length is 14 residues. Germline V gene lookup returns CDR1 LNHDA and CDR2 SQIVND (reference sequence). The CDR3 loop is CASRGDRVGTEAFF. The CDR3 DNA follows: TGTGCCAGTAGGGGGGACAGGGTCGGGACTGAAGCTTTCTTT.